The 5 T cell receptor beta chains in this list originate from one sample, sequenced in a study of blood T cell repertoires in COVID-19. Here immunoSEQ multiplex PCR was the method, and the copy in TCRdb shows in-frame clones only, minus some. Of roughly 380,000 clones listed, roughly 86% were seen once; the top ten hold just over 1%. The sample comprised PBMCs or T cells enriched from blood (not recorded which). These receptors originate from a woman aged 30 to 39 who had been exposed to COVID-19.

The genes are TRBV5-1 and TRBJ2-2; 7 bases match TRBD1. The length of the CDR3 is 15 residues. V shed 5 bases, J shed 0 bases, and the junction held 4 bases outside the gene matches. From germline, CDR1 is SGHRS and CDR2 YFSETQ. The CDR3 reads CASSTGDTNTGELFF. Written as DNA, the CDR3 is TGCGCCAGCAGTACAGGGGACACGAACACCGGGGAGCTGTTTTTT.

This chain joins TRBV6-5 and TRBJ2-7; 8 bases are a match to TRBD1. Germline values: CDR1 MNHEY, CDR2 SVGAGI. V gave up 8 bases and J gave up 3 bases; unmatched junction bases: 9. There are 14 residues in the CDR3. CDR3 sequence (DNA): TGTGCCAGCCAGCCGGGACAGGTTAACTACGAGCAGTACTTC. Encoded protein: CASQPGQVNYEQYF.

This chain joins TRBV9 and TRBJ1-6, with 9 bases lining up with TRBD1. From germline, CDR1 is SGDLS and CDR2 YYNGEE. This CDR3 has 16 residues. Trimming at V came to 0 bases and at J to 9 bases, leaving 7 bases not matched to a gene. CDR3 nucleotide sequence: TGTGCCAGCAGCGTAGAAGGGGGACAGGGTGTTTCACCCCTCCACTTT. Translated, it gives CASSVEGGQGVSPLHF.

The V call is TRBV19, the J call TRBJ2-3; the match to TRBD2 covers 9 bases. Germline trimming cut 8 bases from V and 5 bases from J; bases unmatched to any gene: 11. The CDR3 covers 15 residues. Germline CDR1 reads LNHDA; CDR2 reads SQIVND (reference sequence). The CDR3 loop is CASGLRGRVEDTQYF. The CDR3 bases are TGTGCCAGTGGACTACGCGGGAGGGTTGAAGATACGCAGTATTTT.

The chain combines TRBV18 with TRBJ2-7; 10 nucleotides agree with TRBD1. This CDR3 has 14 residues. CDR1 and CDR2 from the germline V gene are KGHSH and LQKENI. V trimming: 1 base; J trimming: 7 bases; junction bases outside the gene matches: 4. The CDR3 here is CASSPRQGAGEQYF. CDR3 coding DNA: TGTGCCAGCTCACCACGACAGGGGGCGGGGGAGCAGTACTTC.